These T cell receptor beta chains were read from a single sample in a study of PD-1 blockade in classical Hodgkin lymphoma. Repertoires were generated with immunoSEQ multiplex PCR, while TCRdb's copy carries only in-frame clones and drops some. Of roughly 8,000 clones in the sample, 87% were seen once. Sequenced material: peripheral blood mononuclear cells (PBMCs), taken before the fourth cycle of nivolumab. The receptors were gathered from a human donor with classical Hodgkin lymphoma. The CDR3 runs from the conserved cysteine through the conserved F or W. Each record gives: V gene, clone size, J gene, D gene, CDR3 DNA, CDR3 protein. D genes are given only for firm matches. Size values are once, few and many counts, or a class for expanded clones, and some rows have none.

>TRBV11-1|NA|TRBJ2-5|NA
TGTGCCAGCAGCCACCGGGCCGAAGAGACCCAGTACTTC
CASSHRAEETQYF
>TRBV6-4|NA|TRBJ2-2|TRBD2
TGTGCCAGCAGTGGAGCGGGAGATGGGACCGGGGAGCTGTTTTTT
CASSGAGDGTGELFF
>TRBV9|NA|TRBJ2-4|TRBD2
TGTGCCAGCAGCGTCGGCAGGGGGTTGACTAGCGGAAACATTCAGTACTTC
CASSVGRGLTSGNIQYF
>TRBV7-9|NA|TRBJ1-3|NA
TGTGCCAGCAGCCCCGGGGTTTCTGGAAACACCATATATTTT
CASSPGVSGNTIYF
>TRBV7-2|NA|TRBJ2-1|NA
TGTGCCAGCAGCTTATCTCCGAGAGGTGAGCAGTTCTTC
CASSLSPRGEQFF
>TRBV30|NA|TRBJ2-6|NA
TGTGCCTGGATTCCTGGCTTTGGGGCCAACGTCCTGACTTTC
CAWIPGFGANVLTF
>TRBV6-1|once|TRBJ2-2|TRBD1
TGTGCCAGCAGTGAACAAGTTTTTCGGACAGGGGACGACACCGGGGAGCTGTTTTTT
CASSEQVFRTGDDTGELFF
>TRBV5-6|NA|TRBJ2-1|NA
TGTGCCAGCAGCTTGGGACAGTTAAATGAGCAGTTCTTC
CASSLGQLNEQFF
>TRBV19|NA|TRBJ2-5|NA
TGTGCCAGTAGTATATTGCCAGGGGAGACCCAGTACTTC
CASSILPGETQYF
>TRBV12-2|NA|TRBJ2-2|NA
TGTGCAAGTCGCCCAGCTGGAGGGGGGGCGGGGGAGCTGTTTTTT
CASRPAGGGAGELFF
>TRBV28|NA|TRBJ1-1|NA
TGTGCCAGCAGCCCATTTCCAGGGACTGAAGCTTTCTTT
CASSPFPGTEAFF
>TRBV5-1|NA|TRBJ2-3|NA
TGCGCCAGCAAAGAAAATAGCGGCAGTAGCACAGATACGCAGTATTTT
CASKENSGSSTDTQYF
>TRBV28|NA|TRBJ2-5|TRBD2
TGTGCCAGCAGTAAAACTAGTGGGAGGGTGGGAGAGACCCAGTACTTC
CASSKTSGRVGETQYF
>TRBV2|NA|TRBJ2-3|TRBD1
TGTGCCAGTCGAGGACAGGGCACAGATACGCAGTATTTT
CASRGQGTDTQYF
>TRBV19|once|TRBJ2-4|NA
TGTGCCAGTAGTATTGGGCGGATCTTAGCCAAAAACATTCAGTACTTC
CASSIGRILAKNIQYF
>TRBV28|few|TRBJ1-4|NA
TGTGCCAGCAAGGATTCTACGGGTTATGAAAAACTGTTTTTT
CASKDSTGYEKLFF
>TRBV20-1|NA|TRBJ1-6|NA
TGCAGTAGTATTGGTTCACCCCTCCACTTT
CSSIGSPLHF
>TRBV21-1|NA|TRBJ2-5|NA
TGTGCCAGCAGCAATAAGAACAGGGGGCAGGAGACCCAGTACTTC
CASSNKNRGQETQYF
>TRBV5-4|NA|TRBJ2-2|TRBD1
TGTGCCAGCAGCTTGCGACAGGGGAGATCCGGGGAGCTGTTTTTT
CASSLRQGRSGELFF
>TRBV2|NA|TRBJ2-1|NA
TGTGCCAGCAGTGGTAGACTTCGAAATGAGCAGTTCTTC
CASSGRLRNEQFF
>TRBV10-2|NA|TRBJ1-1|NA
TGCGCCAGCAGTACAGGGCCCCCGGGGACTGAAGCTTTCTTT
CASSTGPPGTEAFF
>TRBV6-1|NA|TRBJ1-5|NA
TGTGCCAGCAGTGATAGGGTGGCTCAGCCCCAGCATTTT
CASSDRVAQPQHF
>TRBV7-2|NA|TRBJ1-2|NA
TGTGCCAGCAGCTTAGATCCGACAGTTCTTCTATATGGCTACACCTTC
CASSLDPTVLLYGYTF
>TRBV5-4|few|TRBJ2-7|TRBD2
TGCGCCAGCAGCCAAGCGGGAAGCTCCTACGAGCAGTACTTC
CASSQAGSSYEQYF
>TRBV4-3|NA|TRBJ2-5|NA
TGCGCCAGCAGCCAAGTTTCGGAAAAACAAGAGACCCAGTACTTC
CASSQVSEKQETQYF
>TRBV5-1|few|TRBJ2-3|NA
TGCGCCAGCAGCTTGGAAGGGGTGAAAACAGATACGCAGTATTTT
CASSLEGVKTDTQYF
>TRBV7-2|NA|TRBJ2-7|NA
TGTGCCAGCAGCTTAACGGATTACGAGCAGTACTTC
CASSLTDYEQYF
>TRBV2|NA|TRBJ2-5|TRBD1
TGTGCCAGCAGCCCTATCCCGGGACAGGGGGCCCGGGCCCAGTACTTC
CASSPIPGQGARAQYF
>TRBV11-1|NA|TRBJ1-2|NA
TGTGCCAGCAGCTCGCGGGACACCTATGGCTACACCTTC
CASSSRDTYGYTF
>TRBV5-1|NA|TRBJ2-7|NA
TGCGCCAGCAGCTTGGTAGGGGTACCGTACGAGCAGTACTTC
CASSLVGVPYEQYF
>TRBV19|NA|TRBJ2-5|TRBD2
TGTGCCAGTAGGATGCACGCGGGAGTAGAGACCCAGTACTTC
CASRMHAGVETQYF
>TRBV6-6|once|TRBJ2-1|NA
TGTGCCAGCAGCCCTCAGGGACTCCACAATGAGCAGTTCTTC
CASSPQGLHNEQFF
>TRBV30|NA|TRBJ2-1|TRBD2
TGTGCCTGGAATTTGTTCGGGGCCCTAGCGGGAGGGCCCGTGCCCCATGAGCAGTTCTTC
CAWNLFGALAGGPVPHEQFF
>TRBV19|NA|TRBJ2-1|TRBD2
TGTGCCAGTAGTATATCTTTGAGCGGGAGGAATGAGCAGTTCTTC
CASSISLSGRNEQFF
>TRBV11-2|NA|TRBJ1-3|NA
TGTGCCAGCAGCCCCCGCGCGCGCTCTGGAAACACCATATATTTT
CASSPRARSGNTIYF
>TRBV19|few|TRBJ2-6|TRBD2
TGTGCCAGTAGTATGCCCCTCCGCGGGAGGGCCTTTGGGGCCAACGTCCTGACTTTC
CASSMPLRGRAFGANVLTF
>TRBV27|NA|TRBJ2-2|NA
TGTGCCAGCAGTTTCAGGTCAGCCGTCACCGGGGAGCTGTTTTTT
CASSFRSAVTGELFF
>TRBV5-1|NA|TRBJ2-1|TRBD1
TGCGCCAGCAGCTTGGTGCTCGGACAGGGGGACAATGAGCAGTTCTTC
CASSLVLGQGDNEQFF
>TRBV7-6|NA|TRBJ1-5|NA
TGTGCCAGCAGCTTATACTCGGGGGCCCAGGGAAATCAGCCCCAGCATTTT
CASSLYSGAQGNQPQHF
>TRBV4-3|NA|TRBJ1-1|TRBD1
TGCGCCAGCAGCCGGGGACAGGGGGTGAACACTGAAGCTTTCTTT
CASSRGQGVNTEAFF
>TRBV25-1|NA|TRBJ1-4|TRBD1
TGTGCCAGCACCCCAACGACAGGGACTAATGAAAAACTGTTTTTT
CASTPTTGTNEKLFF
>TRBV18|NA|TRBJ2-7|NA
TGTGCCAGCTCCCTTCTAGTCCTGGGCCACGAGCAGTACTTC
CASSLLVLGHEQYF